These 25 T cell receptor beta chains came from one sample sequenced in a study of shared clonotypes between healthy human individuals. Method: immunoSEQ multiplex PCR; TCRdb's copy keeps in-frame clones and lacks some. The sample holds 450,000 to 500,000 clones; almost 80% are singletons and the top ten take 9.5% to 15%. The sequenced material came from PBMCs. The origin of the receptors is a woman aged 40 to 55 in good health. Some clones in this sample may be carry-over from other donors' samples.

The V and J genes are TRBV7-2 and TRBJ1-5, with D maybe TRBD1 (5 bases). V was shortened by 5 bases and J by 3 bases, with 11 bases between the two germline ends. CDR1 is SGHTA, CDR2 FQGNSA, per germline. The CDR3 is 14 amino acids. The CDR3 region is CASSPRQTNQPQHF. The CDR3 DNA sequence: TGTGCCAGCAGCCCCAGACAGACCAATCAGCCCCAGCATTTT. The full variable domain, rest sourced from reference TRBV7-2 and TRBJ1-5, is GAGVSQSPSNKVTEKGKDVELRCDPISGHTALYWYRQSLGQGLEFLIYFQGNSAPDKSGLPSDRFSAERTGGSVSTLTIQRTQQEDSAVYLCASSPRQTNQPQHFGDGTRLSIL.

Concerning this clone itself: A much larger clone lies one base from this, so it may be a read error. The CDR3 sequence is CAGSPRLAGTGELFF. The CDR3 bases are TGTGCCGGCAGCCCCCGACTAGCGGGAACCGGGGAGCTGTTTTTT. The chain uses TRBV7-8 and TRBJ2-2; 11 bases match TRBD2. CDR3 size: 15 residues. The germline V gene encodes CDR1 SGHVS and CDR2 FQNEAQ.

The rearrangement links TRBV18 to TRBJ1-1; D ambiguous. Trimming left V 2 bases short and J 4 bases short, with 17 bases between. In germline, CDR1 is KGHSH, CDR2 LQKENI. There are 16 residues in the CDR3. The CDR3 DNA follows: TGTGCCAGCTCACCAAGAAGCCGAATTGAGGGCACTGAAGCTTTCTTT. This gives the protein CASSPRSRIEGTEAFF.

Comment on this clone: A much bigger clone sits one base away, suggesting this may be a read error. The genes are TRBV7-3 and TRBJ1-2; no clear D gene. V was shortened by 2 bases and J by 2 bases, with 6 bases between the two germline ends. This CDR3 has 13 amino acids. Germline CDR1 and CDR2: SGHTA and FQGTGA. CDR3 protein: CASSLGGNYGYTF. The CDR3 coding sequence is TGTGCCAGCAGCTTAGGAGGGAACTATGGCTACACCTTC.

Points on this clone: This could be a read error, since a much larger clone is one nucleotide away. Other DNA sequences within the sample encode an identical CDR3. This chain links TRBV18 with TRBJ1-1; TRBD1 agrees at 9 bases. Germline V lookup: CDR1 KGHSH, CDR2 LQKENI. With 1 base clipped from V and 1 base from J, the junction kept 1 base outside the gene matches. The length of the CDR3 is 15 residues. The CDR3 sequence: CASSPRQGGNTEAFF. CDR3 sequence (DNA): TGTGCCAGCTCACCACGACAGGGGGGGAACACTGAAGCTTTCTTT.

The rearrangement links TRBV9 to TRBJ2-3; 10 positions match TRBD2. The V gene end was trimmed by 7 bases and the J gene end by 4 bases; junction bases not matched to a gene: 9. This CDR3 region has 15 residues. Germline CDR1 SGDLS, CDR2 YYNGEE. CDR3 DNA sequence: TGTGCCAGCTCTTTTGGACTAGCGGAATCAGATACGCAGTATTTT. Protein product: CASSFGLAESDTQYF.

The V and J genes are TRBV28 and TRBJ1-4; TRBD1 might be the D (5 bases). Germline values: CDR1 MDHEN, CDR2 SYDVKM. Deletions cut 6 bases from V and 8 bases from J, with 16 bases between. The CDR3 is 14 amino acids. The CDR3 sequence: CASSSGLVEEKLFF. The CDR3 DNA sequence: TGTGCCAGCAGCTCAGGGCTAGTAGAGGAAAAACTGTTTTTT.

The DNA for the CDR3 is TGTGCCAGCCGCCTCGGGACTAGAGACACCGGGGAGCTGTTTTTT. It specifies CASRLGTRDTGELFF. The chain uses TRBV19 and TRBJ2-2, with 8 positions matching TRBD2. Germline V CDR1 and CDR2: LNHDA, SQIVND (reference sequence). CDR3 length: 15 residues. With V trimmed by 9 bases and J by 3 bases, 9 bases remained unmatched.

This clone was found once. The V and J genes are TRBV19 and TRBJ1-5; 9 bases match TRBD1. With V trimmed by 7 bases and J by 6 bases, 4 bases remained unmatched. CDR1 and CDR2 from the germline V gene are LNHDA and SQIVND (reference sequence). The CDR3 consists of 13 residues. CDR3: CASMGQGIQPQHF. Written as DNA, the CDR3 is TGTGCCAGTATGGGACAGGGCATTCAGCCCCAGCATTTT.

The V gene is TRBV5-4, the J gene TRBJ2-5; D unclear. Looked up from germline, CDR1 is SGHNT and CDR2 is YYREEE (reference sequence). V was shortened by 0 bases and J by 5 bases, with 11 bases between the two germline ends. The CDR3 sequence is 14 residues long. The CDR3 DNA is TGTGCCAGCAGCTTGGCGGCAGAAGAGGAGACCCAGTACTTC. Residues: CASSLAAEEETQYF.

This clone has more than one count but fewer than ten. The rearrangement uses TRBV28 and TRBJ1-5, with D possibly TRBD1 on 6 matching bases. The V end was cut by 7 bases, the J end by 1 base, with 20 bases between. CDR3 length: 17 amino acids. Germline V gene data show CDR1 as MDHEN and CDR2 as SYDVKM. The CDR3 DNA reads TGTGCCAGCACCTCCCGGGACATCCTCAGGAGCAATCAGCCCCAGCATTTT. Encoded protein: CASTSRDILRSNQPQHF.

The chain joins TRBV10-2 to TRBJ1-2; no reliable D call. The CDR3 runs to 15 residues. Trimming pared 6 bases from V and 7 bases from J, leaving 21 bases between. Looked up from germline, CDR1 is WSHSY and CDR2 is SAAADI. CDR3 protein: CASRDRRASYSGYTF. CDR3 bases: TGCGCCAGCAGAGATCGACGGGCATCCTACTCTGGCTACACCTTC.

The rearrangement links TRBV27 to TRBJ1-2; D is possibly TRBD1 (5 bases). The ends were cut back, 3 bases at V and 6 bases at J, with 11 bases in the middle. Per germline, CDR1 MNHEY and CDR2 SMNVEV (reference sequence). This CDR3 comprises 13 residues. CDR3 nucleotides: TGTGCCAGCAGTTTCTCCGGGACTAATGGCTACACCTTC. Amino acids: CASSFSGTNGYTF.

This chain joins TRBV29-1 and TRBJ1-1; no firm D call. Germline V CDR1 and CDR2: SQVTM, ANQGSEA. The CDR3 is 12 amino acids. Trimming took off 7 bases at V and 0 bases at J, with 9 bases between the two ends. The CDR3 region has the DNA TGCAGCGCCGGCAGTTTGAACACTGAAGCTTTCTTT. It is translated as CSAGSLNTEAFF.

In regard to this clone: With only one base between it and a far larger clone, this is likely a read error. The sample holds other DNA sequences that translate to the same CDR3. The CDR3 sequence is CAWSNSRVRPNTEAFF. CDR3 DNA: TGTGCCTGGAGCAATTCCAGGGTTAGGCCGAACACTGAAGCTTTCTTT. The genes are TRBV30 and TRBJ1-1; a weak D match, TRBD1 (5 bases). CDR1 and CDR2 (germline): GTSNPN, SVGIG (reference sequence). The CDR3 has 16 amino acids. Deletions cut 3 bases from V and 1 base from J, with 18 bases between.

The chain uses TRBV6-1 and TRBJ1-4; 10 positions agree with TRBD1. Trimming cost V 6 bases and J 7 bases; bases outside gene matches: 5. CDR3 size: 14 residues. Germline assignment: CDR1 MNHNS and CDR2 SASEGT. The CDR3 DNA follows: TGTGCCAGCAGCCGACAGGGGGCCATTGAAAAACTGTTTTTT. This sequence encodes CASSRQGAIEKLFF.

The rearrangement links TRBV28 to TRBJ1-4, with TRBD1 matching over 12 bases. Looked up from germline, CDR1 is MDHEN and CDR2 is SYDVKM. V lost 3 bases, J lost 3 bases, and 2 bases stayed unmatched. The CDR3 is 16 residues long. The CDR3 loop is CASSFGTGGSNEKLFF. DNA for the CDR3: TGTGCCAGCAGTTTTGGGACAGGGGGCTCTAATGAAAAACTGTTTTTT.

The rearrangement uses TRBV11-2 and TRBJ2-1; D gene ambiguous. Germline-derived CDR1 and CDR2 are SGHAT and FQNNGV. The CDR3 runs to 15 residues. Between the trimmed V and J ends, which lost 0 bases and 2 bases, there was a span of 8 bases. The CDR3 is CASSLERITYNEQFF. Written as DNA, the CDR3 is TGTGCCAGCAGCTTAGAGAGGATAACCTACAATGAGCAGTTCTTC. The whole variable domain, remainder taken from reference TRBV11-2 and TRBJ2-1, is EAGVAQSPRYKIIEKRQSVAFWCNPISGHATLYWYQQILGQGPKLLIQFQNNGVVDDSQLPKDRFSAERLKGVDSTLKIQPAKLEDSAVYLCASSLERITYNEQFFGPGTRLTVL.

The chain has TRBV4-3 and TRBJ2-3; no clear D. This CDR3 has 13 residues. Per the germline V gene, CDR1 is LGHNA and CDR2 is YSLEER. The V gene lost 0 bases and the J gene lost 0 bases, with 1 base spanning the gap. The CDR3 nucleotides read TGCGCCAGCAGCCAAGAGAGCACAGATACGCAGTATTTT. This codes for CASSQESTDTQYF.

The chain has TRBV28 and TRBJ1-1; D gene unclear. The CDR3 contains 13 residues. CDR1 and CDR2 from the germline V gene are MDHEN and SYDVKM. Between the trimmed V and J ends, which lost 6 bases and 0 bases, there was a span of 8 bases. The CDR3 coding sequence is TGTGCCAGCAGAGGCAATTTGAACACTGAAGCTTTCTTT. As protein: CASRGNLNTEAFF.

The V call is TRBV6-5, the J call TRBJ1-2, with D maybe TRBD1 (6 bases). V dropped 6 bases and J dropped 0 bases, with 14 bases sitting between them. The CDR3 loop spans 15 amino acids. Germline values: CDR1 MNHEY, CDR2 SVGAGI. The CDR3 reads CASSPTGSPNYGYTF. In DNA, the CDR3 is TGTGCCAGCAGCCCAACAGGGTCTCCTAACTATGGCTACACCTTC.

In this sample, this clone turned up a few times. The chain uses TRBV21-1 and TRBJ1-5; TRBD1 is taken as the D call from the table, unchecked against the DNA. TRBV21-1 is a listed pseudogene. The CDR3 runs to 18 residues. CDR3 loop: CASSPYPGQNLSNQPQHF. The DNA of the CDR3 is TGTGCCAGCAGCCCCTACCCGGGACAGAATTTGAGCAATCAGCCCCAGCATTTT.

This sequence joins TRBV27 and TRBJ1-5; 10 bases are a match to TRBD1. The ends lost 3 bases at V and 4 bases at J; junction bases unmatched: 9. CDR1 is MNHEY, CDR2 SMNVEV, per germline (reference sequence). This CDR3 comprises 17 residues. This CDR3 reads CASSFGQGGTLNQPQHF. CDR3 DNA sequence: TGTGCCAGCAGTTTCGGACAGGGGGGGACCCTTAATCAGCCCCAGCATTTT.

CDR3 loop: CASKTNPTHEQFF. The CDR3 DNA reads TGTGCCAGTAAGACTAACCCCACCCATGAGCAGTTCTTC. The chain uses TRBV19 and TRBJ2-1, with D possibly TRBD2 on 5 matching bases. The V gene's germline CDR1 is LNHDA and CDR2 SQIVND (reference sequence). The CDR3 extends over 13 amino acids. V was trimmed by 7 bases and J by 8 bases, leaving 15 bases between them.

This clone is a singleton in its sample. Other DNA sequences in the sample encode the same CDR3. The CDR3, as DNA: TGTGCCAGCAGCTCAGGACTAGCGGGAAACAATGAGCAGTTCTTC. Protein: CASSSGLAGNNEQFF. The J gene is TRBJ2-1, the V gene TRBV7-9; 12 nucleotides agree with TRBD2. Trimming at V came to 4 bases and at J to 5 bases, leaving 3 bases not matched to a gene. The CDR3 runs 15 residues. Germline CDR1 is SEHNR and CDR2 is FQNEAQ (reference sequence).